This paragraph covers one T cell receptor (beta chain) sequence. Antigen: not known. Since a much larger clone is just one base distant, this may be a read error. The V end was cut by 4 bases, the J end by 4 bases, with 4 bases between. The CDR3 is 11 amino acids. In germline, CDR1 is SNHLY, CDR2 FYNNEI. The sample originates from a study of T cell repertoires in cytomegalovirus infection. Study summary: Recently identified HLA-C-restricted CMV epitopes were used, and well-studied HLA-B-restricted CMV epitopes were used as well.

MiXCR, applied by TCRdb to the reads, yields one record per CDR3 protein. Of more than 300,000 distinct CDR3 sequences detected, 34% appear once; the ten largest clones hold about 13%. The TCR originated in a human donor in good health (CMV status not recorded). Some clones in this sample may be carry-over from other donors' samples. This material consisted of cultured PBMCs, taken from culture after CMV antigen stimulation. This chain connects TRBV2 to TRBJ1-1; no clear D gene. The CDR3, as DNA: TGTGCCAGCAGTGGGAGCACTGAAGCTTTCTTT. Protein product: CASSGSTEAFF.